The clone carrying this T cell receptor (beta chain) was counted many times. Its specificity is not known. The data belong to a study of T cells after yellow fever vaccination. Study information: When fractions had low cell numbers, they were prepared with SMART-Seq v4 Ultra Low Input.

Points from the study as a whole: Bulk-population clonotypes that are abundant could appear as contaminants in FACS-sorted repertoires.

J lost 1 base, V lost 3 bases, and 6 bases had no gene match. The CDR3 contains 17 residues. In germline, CDR1 is SGHRS, CDR2 YFSETQ. By 5'RACE template switching, TCR cDNA was produced, with a universal primer site and UMIs added in the process. Each CDR3 protein gets one entry after TCRdb re-called the 5' RACE reads with MiXCR. The sample lists around 120,000 distinct CDR3 sequences; around 15% were seen once. The rearrangement links TRBV5-1 to TRBJ2-1, with 11 nucleotides matching TRBD1. This sequence was found in a man between 18 and 35 years old who received the YFV17D yellow fever vaccine. The sample consisted of CD8+ T cells sorted from PBMCs, taken 5 days after the yellow fever booster vaccination. CDR3 DNA sequence: TGCGCCAGCAGCTCATGGACAGGGGGCGCGTCCTACAATGAGCAGTTCTTC. Amino acid sequence: CASSSWTGGASYNEQFF.